This T cell receptor (beta chain) was retrieved from a study of blood T cell repertoires in COVID-19 (dated by TCRdb to 2020 to 2022). Regarding the research as a whole: Samples from collaborators originated in the United States, Italy and Spain and spanned both the acute and convalescent phases of COVID-19. The prospective study material was composed of cDNA or gDNA derived from T cells, B-cell-depleted T cells, or PBMCs. Nearly every sample came with metadata listing a de-identified subject ID, COVID-19 status, age in years and sex. The samples were drawn from the first 160 participants of the ongoing ImmuneRACE study and from some 1,300 subjects provided by 6 global collaborators. The dataset comprised deeply sampled blood TCRbeta repertoires from subjects exposed to, actively infected with, or recovered from COVID-19. Where available, HLA class I and class II types were taken from metadata supplied by the sample provider and were not determined by assay-based typing. The repertoires were released in a freely available public database meant as a resource for research on the immune response to SARS-CoV-2. The paper's findings and limits, for the study overall: The amount of clinical and demographic metadata varied by source and participant and was provided uncurated.

A remark on this clone: What this receptor recognizes is not known. No much larger clone exists at a distance of one base, and base qualities are not known.

From cysteine to phenylalanine, the CDR3 is 15 amino acids long. Only CDR3 DNA remains: 45 bases, in frame from the first base. Via the germline V gene, CDR1 is MGHRA and CDR2 YSYEKL. The V end loses 0 bases and the J end loses 0 bases, and a stretch of 6 bases separates them. Participants in the prospective study were enrolled through a virtual design, were aged roughly 18 to 90 years, and lived in some 24 United States geographic areas. Cohort assignment in the prospective study relied on participant-reported clinical history from a screening survey and a study questionnaire. For ImmuneRACE Cohort 3, a participant was defined as recovered based on two consecutive negative NP/OP PCR tests, clearance by a healthcare professional, or resolution of symptoms. Each participant in the prospective study had whole blood, serum and a nasopharyngeal or oropharyngeal swab collected by mobile phlebotomists. Over an approximately 2-month period, participants in the prospective study had the option of providing additional blood draws and questionnaires. Before DNA extraction, blood samples from the prospective study were shipped at room temperature or frozen.

TCRbeta CDR3 regions were amplified from genomic DNA using the immunoSEQ Assay, a bias-controlled multiplex PCR. In the source study's methods: Nucleated cell counts per sample were estimated from amplification of reference gene primers within the assay. To quantify the absolute abundance of each unique TCRbeta CDR3 rearrangement, sequence reads were collapsed and filtered. Productive Simpson clonality was computed per sample as the square root of Simpson's diversity index over productive rearrangements. This is the immuneACCESS table as TCRdb keeps it, with only in-frame sequences that have V and J called. A part of the clones is gone; compared with another copy, unresolved V genes explain less than half, and the rest is unexplained. Clone size and V and J calls were adopted from that table, with D and trimming inferred from the DNA. A total of 200,000 to 250,000 clones appear in this sample, 70% to 90% of them only once. The leading ten clones occupy roughly 10% of the sample.

The source is a man aged 25 to 40 who had recovered from COVID-19. The V and J segments used are TRBV4-1 and TRBJ1-5; a confident D gene designation cannot be given. The specimen sequenced was PBMCs or T cells enriched from blood (not recorded which). The nucleotides read TGCGCCAGCAGCCAAGATCCACTTAGCAATCAGCCCCAGCATTTT. Its product reads: CASSQDPLSNQPQHF.